The 23 T cell receptor beta chains listed next were all sequenced from one sample in a study of blood T cell repertoires in COVID-19. Here immunoSEQ multiplex PCR was the method, and the copy in TCRdb shows in-frame clones only, minus some. The data show 97,000 or so clones, with approximately 80% seen just once and 9.5% to 10% held by the top ten. The sample comprised peripheral blood. These receptors all stem from a man aged 55 to 70 with active or convalescent COVID-19.

This clone was seen only a few times. J is TRBJ1-1 and V is TRBV5-4; 12 bases agree with TRBD1. With V trimmed by 4 bases and J by 5 bases, 12 bases remained unmatched. This CDR3 is 17 amino acids long. The germline V gene encodes CDR1 SGHNT and CDR2 YYREEE (reference sequence). The CDR3 region has the DNA TGTGCCAGCAGCCCGGGACAGGGGGCGAGGGCTAATACTGAAGCTTTCTTT. Protein sequence: CASSPGQGARANTEAFF.

This clone was seen only a few times. The rearrangement links TRBV11-3 to TRBJ1-3; 8 nucleotides align to TRBD1. There are 15 residues in the CDR3. Germline V gene sequence: CDR1 SGHNT, CDR2 YENEEA. The V and J ends lost 3 bases and 6 bases, in that order; junction bases with no gene match: 7. CDR3 in DNA: TGTGCCAGCAGCTTCGGACAGGGCGTAGAAAACACCATATATTTT. It is translated as CASSFGQGVENTIYF. The full variable domain, its missing parts supplied by reference TRBV11-3 and TRBJ1-3, is EAGVVQSPRYKIIEKKQPVAFWCNPISGHNTLYWYLQNLGQGPELLIRYENEEAVDDSQLPKDRFSAERLKGVDSTLKIQPAELGDSAVYLCASSFGQGVENTIYFGEGSWLTVV.

This clone appeared a single time. The chain employs TRBV6-5 and TRBJ1-5; 8 bases match TRBD1. Germline assignment: CDR1 MNHEY and CDR2 SVGAGI. Unmatched junction bases numbered 6, after V lost 6 bases and J lost 5 bases. The CDR3 length is 14 residues. The CDR3 loop is CASRRTGLHQPQHF. The DNA of the CDR3 is TGTGCCAGCAGACGGACAGGGCTTCATCAGCCCCAGCATTTT.

This chain joins TRBV3-1 (or the pseudogene TRBV3-2) and TRBJ2-2; D is possibly TRBD2 (7 bases). The V gene lost 4 bases and the J gene lost 2 bases, with 14 bases spanning the gap. The CDR3 is 16 amino acids. The V gene's germline CDR1 is LGHDT and CDR2 YNNKEL (reference sequence). CDR3 nucleotides: TGTGCCAGCAGCCGAGCGGGACACAAAAACACCGGGGAGCTGTTTTTT. This encodes CASSRAGHKNTGELFF.

This rearrangement joins TRBV9 to TRBJ1-1, with D possibly matching TRBD1 (6 bases). Trimming removed 4 bases from V and 2 bases from J, with 18 bases in between. The germline V gene has CDR1 SGDLS and CDR2 YYNGEE. The CDR3 consists of 16 residues. This chain's CDR3 is CASSLLPGAGNTEAFF. Here the CDR3 DNA reads TGTGCCAGCAGCCTCCTCCCAGGGGCAGGAAACACTGAAGCTTTCTTT.

Only a few counts were recorded for this clone. The chain carries TRBV10-3 and TRBJ2-7; 11 bases line up with TRBD2. This CDR3 is built from 15 residues. V dropped 7 bases and J dropped 0; count of bases not matched to a gene: 5. Germline loops: CDR1 ENHRY, CDR2 SYGVKD. The CDR3 here is CAITQGTSGSYEQYF. DNA of the CDR3: TGTGCCATCACCCAGGGGACTAGCGGCTCCTACGAGCAGTACTTC.

V and J are TRBV7-9 and TRBJ1-2; TRBD1 matches at 7 bases. There are 15 residues in the CDR3. Per germline, CDR1 SEHNR and CDR2 FQNEAQ (reference sequence). Germline trimming cut 4 bases from V and 7 bases from J; bases unmatched to any gene: 12. The DNA of the CDR3 is TGTGCCAGCAGCTCTTCCCTCAGGGGGGCGGTTGGCTACACCTTC. Protein product: CASSSSLRGAVGYTF.

The rearrangement uses TRBV7-6 and TRBJ2-1, with TRBD2 identical over 13 bases. Germline V gene data show CDR1 as SGHVS and CDR2 as FNYEAQ. CDR3 length: 15 amino acids. Trimming at V came to 6 bases and at J to 5 bases, leaving 4 bases not matched to a gene. The CDR3 is CASSSGTSGDNEQFF. DNA for the CDR3: TGTGCCAGCAGTTCCGGGACTAGCGGGGACAATGAGCAGTTCTTC.

The V gene is TRBV19, the J gene TRBJ2-1; 13 bases align to TRBD2. The CDR3 is made up of 22 amino acids. CDR1 is LNHDA, CDR2 SQIVND, per germline (reference sequence). V gave up 7 bases and J gave up 0 bases; unmatched junction bases: 21. The CDR3 loop is CASIGGDGRTSGGRPSYNEQFF. The DNA of the CDR3 is TGTGCCAGTATCGGCGGGGACGGTCGGACTAGCGGGGGCCGACCCTCCTACAATGAGCAGTTCTTC.

This clone was found a few times. The V call is TRBV30, the J call TRBJ1-1; no reliable D call. In germline, CDR1 is GTSNPN, CDR2 SVGIG (reference sequence). The CDR3 has 13 amino acids. The V and J ends lost 4 bases and 1 base respectively, with 10 bases between them. The CDR3 here is CAWNLGPNTEAFF. The CDR3 DNA reads as TGTGCCTGGAACTTGGGCCCGAACACTGAAGCTTTCTTT.

The V and J genes are TRBV30 and TRBJ2-3; D perhaps matches TRBD1 (6 bases). V was trimmed by 2 bases and J by 0 bases, leaving 15 bases between them. The germline V gene encodes CDR1 GTSNPN and CDR2 SVGIG (reference sequence). The CDR3 is 16 amino acids. This CDR3 is CAWSPGDTRSTDTQYF. The CDR3 nucleotides are TGTGCCTGGAGTCCCGGGGACACCCGCAGCACAGATACGCAGTATTTT.

This clone was counted between two and nine times. CDR3 sequence (DNA): TGTGCCAGCAGTTTGGCTGCGGATACCCAGCATTTT. This codes for CASSLAADTQHF. This chain connects TRBV12-3 or TRBV12-4 to TRBJ1-5; no definite D call. The CDR3 is made up of 12 amino acids. V lost 3 bases to trimming and J lost 11 bases, with 11 bases between them.

The rearrangement links TRBV19 to TRBJ1-4, with D possibly matching TRBD1 (5 bases). V lost 7 bases to trimming and J lost 7 bases, with 25 bases between them. The CDR3 covers 17 residues. CDR1 LNHDA and CDR2 SQIVND come from the germline V gene (reference sequence). In nucleotides, the CDR3 is TGTGCCAGTACCCACCAGAAGTTCGGGGGTGTTGGTGAAAAACTGTTTTTT. Its protein is CASTHQKFGGVGEKLFF.

The chain uses TRBV7-8 and TRBJ2-3, with TRBD2 as a possible D gene (6 bases). This CDR3 contains 16 residues. The V and J ends lost 5 bases and 2 bases respectively, with 17 bases between them. Looked up from germline, CDR1 is SGHVS and CDR2 is FQNEAQ. The CDR3: CASSPGRQGATDTQYF. The CDR3 DNA reads TGTGCCAGCAGCCCGGGGAGGCAGGGCGCCACAGATACGCAGTATTTT.

The DNA for the CDR3 is TGTGCCAGCTCACTAAAACAGGGCGGTGGTGAAAAACTGTTTTTT. Protein sequence: CASSLKQGGGEKLFF. This chain uses TRBV18 with TRBJ1-4; tentative D call: TRBD1 (6 bases). The length of the CDR3 is 15 residues. V was pared by 4 bases and J by 7 bases, with 16 bases between. CDR1 is KGHSH and CDR2 is LQKENI in the germline V gene.

The chain is built from TRBV5-1 and TRBJ2-1; possible D gene TRBD2, 6 bases. Trimming took 3 bases from V and 5 from J, leaving 18 bases between them. The CDR3 totals 16 residues. CDR1 and CDR2 from the germline V gene are SGHRS and YFSETQ. The CDR3 coding sequence is TGCGCCAGCAGCTCCCTTGGCCGACTAGTGGACAATGAGCAGTTCTTC. This encodes CASSSLGRLVDNEQFF. Filled out from reference TRBV5-1 and TRBJ2-1, the complete variable domain reads KAGVTQTPRYLIKTRGQQVTLSCSPISGHRSVSWYQQTPGQGLQFLFEYFSETQRNKGNFPGRFSGRQFSNSRSEMNVSTLELGDSALYLCASSSLGRLVDNEQFFGPGTRLTVL.

The chain carries TRBV6-6 and TRBJ2-3; TRBD2 might be the D (6 bases). Germline V gives CDR1 MNHNY, CDR2 SVGAGI (reference sequence). This CDR3 comprises 15 residues. The germline V and J ends were trimmed by 6 bases and 2 bases, with 15 bases remaining between them. CDR3 sequence (DNA): TGTGCCAGCAGGAAACGGGAGCGGTACACAGATACGCAGTATTTT. Translated: CASRKRERYTDTQYF.

The V call is TRBV19, the J call TRBJ1-3; possibly TRBD1 for D (6 bases). CDR1 and CDR2 (germline): LNHDA, SQIVND (reference sequence). This CDR3 comprises 17 residues. Trimming took 8 bases from V and 1 from J, leaving 21 bases between them. CDR3 in DNA: TGTGCCAGTGCTGAGTTTGGACAGTTTAAGTCTGGAAACACCATATATTTT. As protein: CASAEFGQFKSGNTIYF.

The chain is built from TRBV10-1 and TRBJ1-5; D is ambiguous. V lost 0 bases and J lost 0, with 6 bases in between. CDR3 length equals 15 residues. Germline V gives CDR1 WNHNN, CDR2 SYGVQD (reference sequence). CDR3 DNA sequence: TGCGCCAGCAGTGAGTCACCTAATAGCAATCAGCCCCAGCATTTT. Its protein product is CASSESPNSNQPQHF.

The chain couples TRBV7-9 to TRBJ2-1; 7 bases match TRBD1. The CDR3 runs to 17 residues. Germline V gives CDR1 SEHNR, CDR2 FQNEAQ (reference sequence). The V segment lost 3 bases and the J segment 0 bases; nucleotides outside the gene matches: 8. CDR3 region: CASSLRKGGLSYNEQFF. CDR3 DNA sequence: TGTGCCAGCAGCTTGCGCAAAGGGGGCCTCTCCTACAATGAGCAGTTCTTC.

V is TRBV4-1 and J is TRBJ2-5; D may be TRBD1 (6 bases). V lost 2 bases, J lost 5 bases, and 9 bases lay in between. This CDR3 is 13 amino acids long. Germline V gives CDR1 MGHRA, CDR2 YSYEKL. This CDR3 is CASSQYQGETQYF. The CDR3, as DNA: TGCGCCAGCAGCCAATACCAGGGGGAGACCCAGTACTTC.

This chain uses TRBV2 with TRBJ2-1, with D possibly TRBD2 on 6 matching bases. Germline assignment: CDR1 SNHLY and CDR2 FYNNEI. Trimming shortened V by 4 bases and J by 9 bases, and 13 bases separated the two germline ends. The CDR3 is 13 amino acids. CDR3 loop: CASSGVGEVEQFF. The DNA of the CDR3 is TGTGCCAGCAGTGGGGTAGGGGAGGTTGAGCAGTTCTTC.

CDR3 residues: CASSLWGTGDGNQPQHF. The DNA of the CDR3 is TGTGCCAGCAGTTTATGGGGAACAGGGGACGGGAATCAGCCCCAGCATTTT. The chain uses TRBV27 and TRBJ1-5; 7 bases are a match to TRBD1. CDR1 MNHEY and CDR2 SMNVEV come from the germline V gene (reference sequence). This CDR3 contains 17 residues. Unmatched junction bases numbered 10, after V lost 1 base and J lost 4 bases.